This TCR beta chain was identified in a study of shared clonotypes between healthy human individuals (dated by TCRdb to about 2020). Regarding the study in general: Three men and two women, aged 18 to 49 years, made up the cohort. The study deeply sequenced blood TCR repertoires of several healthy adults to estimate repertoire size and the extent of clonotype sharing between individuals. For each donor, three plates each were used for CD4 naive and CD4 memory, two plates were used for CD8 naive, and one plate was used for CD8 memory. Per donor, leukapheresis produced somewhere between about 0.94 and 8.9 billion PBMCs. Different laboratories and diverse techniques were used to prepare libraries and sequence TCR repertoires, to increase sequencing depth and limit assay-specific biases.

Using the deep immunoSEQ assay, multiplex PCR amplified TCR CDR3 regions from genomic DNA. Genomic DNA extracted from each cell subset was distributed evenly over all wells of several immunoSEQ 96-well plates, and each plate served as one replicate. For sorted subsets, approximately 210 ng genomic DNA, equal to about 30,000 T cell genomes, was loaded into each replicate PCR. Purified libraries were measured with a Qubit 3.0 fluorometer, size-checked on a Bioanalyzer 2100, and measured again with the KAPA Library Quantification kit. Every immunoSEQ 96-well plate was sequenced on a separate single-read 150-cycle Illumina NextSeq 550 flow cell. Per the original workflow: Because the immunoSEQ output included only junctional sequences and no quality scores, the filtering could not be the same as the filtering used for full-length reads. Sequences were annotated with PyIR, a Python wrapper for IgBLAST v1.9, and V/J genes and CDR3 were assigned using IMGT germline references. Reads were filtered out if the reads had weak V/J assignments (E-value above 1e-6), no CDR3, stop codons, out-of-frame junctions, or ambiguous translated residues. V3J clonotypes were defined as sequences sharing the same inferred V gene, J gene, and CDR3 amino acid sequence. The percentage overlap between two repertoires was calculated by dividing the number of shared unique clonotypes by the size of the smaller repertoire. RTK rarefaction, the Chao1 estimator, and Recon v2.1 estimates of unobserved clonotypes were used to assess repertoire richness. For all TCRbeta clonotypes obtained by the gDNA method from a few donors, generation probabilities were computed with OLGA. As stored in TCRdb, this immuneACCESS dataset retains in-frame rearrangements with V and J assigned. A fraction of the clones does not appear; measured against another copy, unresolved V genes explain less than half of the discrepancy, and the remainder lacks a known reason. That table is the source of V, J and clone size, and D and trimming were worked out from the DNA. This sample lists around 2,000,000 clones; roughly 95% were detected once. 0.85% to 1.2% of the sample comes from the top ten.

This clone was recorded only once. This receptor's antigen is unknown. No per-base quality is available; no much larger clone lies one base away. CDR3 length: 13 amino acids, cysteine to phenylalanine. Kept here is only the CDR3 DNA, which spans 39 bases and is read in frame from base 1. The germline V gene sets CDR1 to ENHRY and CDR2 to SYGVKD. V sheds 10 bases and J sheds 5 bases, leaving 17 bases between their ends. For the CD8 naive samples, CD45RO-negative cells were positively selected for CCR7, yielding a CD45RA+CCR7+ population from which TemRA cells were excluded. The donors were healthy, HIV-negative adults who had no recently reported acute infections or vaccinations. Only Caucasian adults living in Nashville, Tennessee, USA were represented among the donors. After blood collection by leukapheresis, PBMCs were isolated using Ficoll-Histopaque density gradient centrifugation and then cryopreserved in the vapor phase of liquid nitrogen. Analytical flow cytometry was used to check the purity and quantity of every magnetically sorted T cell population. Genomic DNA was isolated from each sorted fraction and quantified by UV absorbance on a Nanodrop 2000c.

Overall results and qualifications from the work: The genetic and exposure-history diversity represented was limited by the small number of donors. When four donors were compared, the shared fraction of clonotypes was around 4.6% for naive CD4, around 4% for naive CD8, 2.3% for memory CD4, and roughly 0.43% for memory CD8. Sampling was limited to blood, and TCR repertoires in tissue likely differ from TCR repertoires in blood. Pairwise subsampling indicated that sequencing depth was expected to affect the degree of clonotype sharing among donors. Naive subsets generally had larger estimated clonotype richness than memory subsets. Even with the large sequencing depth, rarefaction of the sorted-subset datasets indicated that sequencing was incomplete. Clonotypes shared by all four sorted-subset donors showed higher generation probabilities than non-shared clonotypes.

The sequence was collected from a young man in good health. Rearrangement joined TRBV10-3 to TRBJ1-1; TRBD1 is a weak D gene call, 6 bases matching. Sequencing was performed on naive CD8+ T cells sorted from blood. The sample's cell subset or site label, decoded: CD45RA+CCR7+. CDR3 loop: CATLGGYETEAFF. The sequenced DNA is TGTGCCACGCTCGGGGGCTACGAGACTGAAGCTTTCTTT.